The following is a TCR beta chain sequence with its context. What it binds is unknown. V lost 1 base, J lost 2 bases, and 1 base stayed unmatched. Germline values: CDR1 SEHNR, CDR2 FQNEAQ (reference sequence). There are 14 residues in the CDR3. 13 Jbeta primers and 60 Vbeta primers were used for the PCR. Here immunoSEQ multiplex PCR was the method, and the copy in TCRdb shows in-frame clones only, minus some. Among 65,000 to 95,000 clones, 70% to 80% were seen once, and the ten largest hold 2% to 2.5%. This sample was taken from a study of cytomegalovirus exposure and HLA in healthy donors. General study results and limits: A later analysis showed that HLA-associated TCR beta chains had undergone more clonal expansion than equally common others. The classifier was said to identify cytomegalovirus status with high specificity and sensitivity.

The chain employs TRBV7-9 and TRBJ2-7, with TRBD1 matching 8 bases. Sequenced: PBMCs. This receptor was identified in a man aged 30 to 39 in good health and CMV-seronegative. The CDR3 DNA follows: TGTGCCAGCAGCTTAGGGACAGGGCCCTACGAGCAGTACTTC. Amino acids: CASSLGTGPYEQYF.